Given below is one TCR beta chain in context. Antigen unknown. The source of the sample is a study of radiotherapy plus CTLA-4 blockade in lung cancer. The wider study: Among enrolled patients, approximately 18% responded and more than 25% achieved disease control. Study-wide results and limits: In blood, after radiotherapy plus ipilimumab, tumor-derived TCR clones expanded. The best prediction of response reportedly came from early blood T cell clone dynamics, with interferon-beta.

Trimming took 2 bases from V and 1 from J; bases not matched to a gene: 4. CDR3 length: 15 residues. The V gene's germline CDR1 is SGHTS and CDR2 YDEGEE. The repertoire was sequenced with immunoSEQ multiplex PCR; TCRdb's copy has only in-frame clones and lacks some. The profile shows tens of thousands of clones, 70% to 90% of them singletons. This TCR came from a human donor with non-small cell lung cancer that progressed on radiotherapy plus ipilimumab. Specimen: peripheral blood, collected from a patient treated with radiotherapy plus ipilimumab. The chain uses TRBV5-8 and TRBJ2-3, with 7 bases aligning to TRBD2. The CDR3 sequence is CASSFPSGGTDTQYF. The CDR3 region has the DNA TGTGCCAGCAGCTTCCCGAGCGGGGGCACAGATACGCAGTATTTT. Supplemented by reference TRBV5-8 and TRBJ2-3, the full variable domain reads EAGVTQSPTHLIKTRGQQATLRCSPISGHTSVYWYQQALGLGLQFLLWYDEGEERNRGNFPPRFSGRQFPNYSSELNVNALELEDSALYLCASSFPSGGTDTQYFGPGTRLTVL.